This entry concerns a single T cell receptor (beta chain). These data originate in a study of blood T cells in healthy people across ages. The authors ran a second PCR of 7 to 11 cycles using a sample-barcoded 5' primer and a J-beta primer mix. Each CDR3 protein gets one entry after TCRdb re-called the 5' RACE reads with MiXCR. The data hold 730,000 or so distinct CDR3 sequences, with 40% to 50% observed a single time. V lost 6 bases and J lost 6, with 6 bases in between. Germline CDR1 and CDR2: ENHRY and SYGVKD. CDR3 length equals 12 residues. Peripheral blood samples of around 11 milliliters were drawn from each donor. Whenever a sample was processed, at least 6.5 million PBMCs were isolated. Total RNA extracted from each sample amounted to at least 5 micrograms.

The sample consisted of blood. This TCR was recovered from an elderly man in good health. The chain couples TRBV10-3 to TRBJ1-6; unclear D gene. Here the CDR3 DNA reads TGTGCCATCAGGGAGAGTAATTCACCCCTCCACTTT. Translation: CAIRESNSPLHF.